The present T cell receptor beta chain was sequenced within a study of metastatic and nonmetastatic thyroid tumors. Background on the study: The comparison covered peripheral blood and tumor or nodule tissue in malignant and benign thyroid patients.

In the authors' methods: For papillary thyroid cancer, a distant-metastasis classifier was constructed from CDR3 differences observed across clinicopathological groups. With MiXCR, TCRdb reprocessed the PCR reads. The V and J calls and clone size come from TCRdb's table, not from the authors' own analysis. This repertoire shows 5,000 or so clones, about 31% found once; its top ten account for over 7.5%. Only a few counts were recorded for this clone. Its specificity is unknown. Not a single patient had been given any form of treatment at any point before undergoing thyroid surgery. General observations from the study: Patients with malignant thyroid tumors reportedly had significantly higher TCR beta diversity than those with benign nodules, in blood and tumor.

Looked up from germline, CDR1 is MNHNS and CDR2 is SASEGT. Deletions cut 1 base from V and 7 bases from J, with 5 bases between. The CDR3 spans 13 residues. This chain links TRBV6-1 with TRBJ1-6; no clear D gene. Sequencing used adjacent normal tissue. The receptor was derived from a female donor with papillary thyroid cancer or a benign thyroid nodule (not recorded which). Some clones in this sample may be carry-over from other donors' samples. CDR3 in amino acids: CASSEVGNSPLHF. The CDR3 bases are TGTGCCAGCAGTGAAGTTGGGAATTCACCCCTCCACTTT.